These 19 T cell receptor beta chains originate from one sample sequenced in a study of monozygotic twins with inflammatory bowel disease. One entry per CDR3 protein, without DNA, is what TCRdb gives after re-calling the 5' RACE reads. The sample has more than 95,000 distinct CDR3 sequences. The sequenced sample was blood. The receptor set was obtained from a human donor with ulcerative colitis or Crohn's disease, or a healthy co-twin of an affected twin (not recorded which).

The chain links TRBV18 to TRBJ2-5. This CDR3 is 14 amino acids long. CDR1 and CDR2 from the germline V gene are KGHSH and LQKENI. This CDR3 is CASSPATGSGTQYF.

The genes are TRBV19 and TRBJ1-2; TCRdb gives TRBD1 as the D gene, but with no DNA this cannot be confirmed. The CDR3 is 14 amino acids. CDR1 LNHDA and CDR2 SQIVND come from the germline V gene (reference sequence). The CDR3 loop reads CASSSRQGYYGYTF.

The CDR3 here is CASRTRQGNNSPLHF. V usage is TRBV12-3 or TRBV12-4 and J usage is TRBJ1-6; TCRdb gives TRBD1 as the D gene, but with no DNA this cannot be confirmed. This CDR3 has 15 residues.

V is TRBV5-1 and J is TRBJ2-3; TCRdb's D call of TRBD2 is untestable without DNA. Germline loops: CDR1 SGHRS, CDR2 YFSETQ. The CDR3 is 16 residues long. The CDR3 spells CASSPLAGGGLDTQYF.

The V gene is TRBV5-1, the J gene TRBJ2-1; there is no DNA to check the TCRdb D call of TRBD1. Germline V gene lookup returns CDR1 SGHRS and CDR2 YFSETQ. The CDR3 is 16 residues long. The chain's CDR3 is CASSLPQERAYNEQFF.

The rearrangement links TRBV11-2 to TRBJ1-6; TCRdb indicates TRBD1, and absent DNA this call remains unverified. The germline V gene has CDR1 SGHAT and CDR2 FQNNGV. This CDR3 is 15 amino acids long. The CDR3 spells CASSSSGTVQSPLHF.

The chain recombines TRBV12-3 or TRBV12-4 with TRBJ1-5. This CDR3 has 14 amino acids. CDR3 sequence reads: CASSLWSSNQPQHF.

The J gene is TRBJ2-5, the V gene TRBV6-5; TCRdb's D call, TRBD2, is unchecked because there is no DNA. CDR1 and CDR2 from the germline V gene are MNHEY and SVGAGI. The CDR3 sequence is 13 residues long. CDR3 loop: CASRTGAQETQYF.

V and J are TRBV6-5 and TRBJ2-6. CDR1 and CDR2 (germline): MNHEY, SVGAGI. This CDR3 has 15 amino acids. This chain's CDR3 is CASSDSGTGANVLTF.

The CDR3 reads CASSPDRSNQPQHF. This chain links TRBV6-1 with TRBJ1-5; TCRdb returns TRBD1, unconfirmable since there is no DNA. CDR3 length: 14 amino acids. Germline CDR1 reads MNHNS; CDR2 reads SASEGT.

The V and J genes are TRBV20-1 and TRBJ2-1; TCRdb reports TRBD1, a call that lacks DNA to check it against. Germline loops: CDR1 DFQATT, CDR2 SNEGSKA (reference sequence). This CDR3 spans 13 amino acids. CDR3: CSANPGGYNEQFF.

This chain connects TRBV25-1 to TRBJ2-6. The CDR3 is made up of 15 amino acids. The V gene's germline CDR1 is MGHDK and CDR2 SYGVNS. CDR3 loop: CASSESRPGANVLTF. The variable domain in full, completed from reference TRBV25-1 and TRBJ2-6, reads EADIYQTPRYLVIGTGKKITLECSQTMGHDKMYWYQQDPGMELHLIHYSYGVNSTEKGDLSSESTVSRIRTEHFPLTLESARPSHTSQYLCASSESRPGANVLTFGAGSRLTVL.

This chain joins TRBV10-3 and TRBJ2-1; TCRdb's D call of TRBD1 is untestable without DNA. The CDR3 has 14 residues. Germline lookup yields CDR1 ENHRY and CDR2 SYGVKD. The CDR3 here is CAIIVGAFDNEQFF.

This chain joins TRBV7-2 and TRBJ2-5; TCRdb designates TRBD1, a call that cannot be tested without DNA. CDR1 is SGHTA and CDR2 is FQGNSA in the germline V gene. This CDR3 spans 13 amino acids. The CDR3 is CASSYGQVRTQYF.

The chain links TRBV5-1 to TRBJ2-5. This CDR3 is built from 14 residues. Germline CDR1 is SGHRS and CDR2 is YFSETQ. CDR3 region: CASSFSGSQETQYF.

V usage is TRBV6-2 or TRBV6-3 and J usage is TRBJ2-7; without DNA, the TCRdb call of TRBD1 cannot be checked. There are 12 residues in the CDR3. Germline V gene sequence: CDR1 MNHEY, CDR2 SVGEGT. This CDR3 is CASSNPRYEQYF.

The J gene is TRBJ1-1, the V gene TRBV4-1. Looked up from germline, CDR1 is MGHRA and CDR2 is YSYEKL. The CDR3 runs 13 residues. CDR3 in amino acids: CASSLSIEAEAFF.

The chain uses TRBV11-2 and TRBJ2-5. The CDR3 runs 16 residues. Germline-derived CDR1 and CDR2 are SGHAT and FQNNGV. CDR3 amino acids: CASSLDRGRWEETQYF.

This sequence joins TRBV12-3 or TRBV12-4 and TRBJ2-5. The CDR3 length is 12 residues. CDR3 amino acids: CASSRDRETQYF.